The source of this TCR beta chain is a study of OX40 agonist ivuxolimab in advanced cancers. Regarding the research as a whole: Ivuxolimab, which targeted the costimulatory receptor OX40 (CD134), was an agonistic, fully human IgG2 monoclonal antibody. Intravenous ivuxolimab was administered to patients every 2 weeks at six dose levels: 0.01, 0.1, 0.3, 1.5, 3 and 10 mg/kg. Of the approximately 54 dose-escalation patients, hepatocellular carcinoma was present in roughly 19, melanoma in some 15, renal cell carcinoma in 9 and head and neck cancer in 9. A male proportion of 75% to 85% and a mean age of 60 years, ranging from roughly 23 to 79, were recorded for the dose-escalation cohort. Prior anti-PD-1, anti-PD-L1 or anti-CTLA-4 therapy was permitted, and approximately 42% of dose-escalation patients had received checkpoint inhibitors. Partial responses occurred in three dose-escalation patients, of whom one had hepatocellular carcinoma and two had cutaneous melanoma. Peripheral TCRbeta sequencing aimed to test whether ivuxolimab altered TCR sequence diversity and caused clonal T-cell expansion. The paper reports the monotherapy dose-escalation portion (N of about 54 patients) of the phase I ivuxolimab trial.

Points on this clone: Which antigen it targets is not known. No base qualities exist here, and no much larger clone lies one base off it.

Genomic DNA was isolated from the sorted cells so that the TCRbeta CDR3 region could be sequenced. The immunoSEQ Assay was used to sequence the TCRbeta CDR3 regions. Not all clones reach the TCRdb copy of this immuneACCESS table, which keeps in-frame sequences only. Checked studies attribute under half of the gap to unresolved V genes and leave the rest unexplained. For this sample the table gives 40,000 to 45,000 clones, of which approximately 86% were detected only once. The ten top clones hold roughly 12% of the sample. Overall study results and their limits: After ivuxolimab, CD8+ T cells had more expanded clones than CD4+ T cells on average. Low levels of normalized T-cell clonal expansion were also seen in some patients who did not respond. In the 0.1-3.0 mg/kg groups, partial responders were among the patients with the lowest normalized peripheral clonal expansion, particularly in CD8+ T cells. Clonal expansion of both CD4+ and CD8+ blood T cells was observed from baseline to week 6 at doses 0.1 to 3.0 mg/kg. The antigen specificity of the peripheral T cells that underwent clonal expansion was not determined.

At the junction V is shortened by 6 bases and J by 0 bases, with 21 bases in between. Sequences SGHVS (CDR1) and FNYEAQ (CDR2) are obtained from the germline V gene. The cysteine opens and the phenylalanine closes a CDR3 of 18 amino acids. Solely the CDR3 DNA is kept, with 54 bases framed from the first base. Patients with a history of autoimmune disease or receiving systemic immunosuppression were excluded from the trial. In every dose cohort, peripheral blood was drawn for TCR sequencing at baseline, cycle 4 day 1, and cycle 7 day 1. Samples came from an open-label, multicenter, first-in-human phase I dose-escalation trial of ivuxolimab. The trial enrolled adults with locally advanced or metastatic head and neck squamous cell, hepatocellular, melanoma or renal cell carcinoma. Before TCR sequencing, CD4+ T cells and CD8+ T cells were sorted from peripheral blood as separate populations.

The sequence links TRBV7-6 to TRBJ1-3, with no reliable assignment of the D segment. The origin of this receptor is an adult with an advanced solid tumor such as melanoma, head and neck, liver or kidney cancer. This sample comprised CD4+ or CD8+ T cells sorted from blood, obtained in a trial of the OX40 agonist ivuxolimab. The CDR3 protein is CASSPFYPSVTSGNTIYF. The base sequence is TGTGCCAGCAGTCCCTTCTACCCCTCAGTGACCTCTGGAAACACCATATATTTT.